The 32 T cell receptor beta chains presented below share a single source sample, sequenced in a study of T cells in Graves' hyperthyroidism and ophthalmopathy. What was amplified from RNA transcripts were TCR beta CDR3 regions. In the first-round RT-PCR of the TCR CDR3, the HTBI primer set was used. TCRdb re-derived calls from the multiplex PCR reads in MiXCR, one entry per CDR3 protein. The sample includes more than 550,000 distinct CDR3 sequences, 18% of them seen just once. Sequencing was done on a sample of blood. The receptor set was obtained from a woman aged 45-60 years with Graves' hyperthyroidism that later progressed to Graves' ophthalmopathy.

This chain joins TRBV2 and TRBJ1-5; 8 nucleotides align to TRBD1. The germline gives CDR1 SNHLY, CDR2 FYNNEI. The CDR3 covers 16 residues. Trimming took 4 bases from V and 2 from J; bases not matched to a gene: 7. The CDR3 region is CASSVGQDPGNQPQHF. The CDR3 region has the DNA TGTGCCAGCAGTGTGGGACAGGATCCAGGCAATCAGCCCCAGCATTTT.

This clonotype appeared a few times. The CDR3 DNA sequence: TGTGCCACCAGAGGCGGGTTCGGGACCGGGGAGCTGTTTTTT. Encoded protein: CATRGGFGTGELFF. V gene TRBV24-1 combines with J gene TRBJ2-2; tentative D call: TRBD2 (5 bases). The V end lost 7 bases, the J end lost 5 bases, and 13 bases lay between the germline ends. CDR3 length equals 14 residues. Germline V gene data show CDR1 as KGHDR and CDR2 as SFDVKD.

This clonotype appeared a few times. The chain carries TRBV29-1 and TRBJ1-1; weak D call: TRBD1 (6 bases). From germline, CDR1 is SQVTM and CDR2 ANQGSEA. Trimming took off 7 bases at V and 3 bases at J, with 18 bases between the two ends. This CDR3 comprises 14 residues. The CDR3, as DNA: TGCAGCGCTATGATCACGGGGGCACACACTGAAGCTTTCTTT. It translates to CSAMITGAHTEAFF.

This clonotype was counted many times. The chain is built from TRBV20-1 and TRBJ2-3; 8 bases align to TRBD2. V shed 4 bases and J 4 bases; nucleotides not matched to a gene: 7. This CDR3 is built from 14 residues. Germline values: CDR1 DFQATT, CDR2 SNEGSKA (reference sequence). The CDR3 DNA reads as TGCAGTGCTAACGATAGCGGGGAGTCAGATACGCAGTATTTT. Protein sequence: CSANDSGESDTQYF.

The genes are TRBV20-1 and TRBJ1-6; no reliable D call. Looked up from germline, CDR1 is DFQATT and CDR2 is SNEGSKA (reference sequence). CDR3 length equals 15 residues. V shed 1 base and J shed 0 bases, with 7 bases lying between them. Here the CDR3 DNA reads TGCAGTGCTAGAGCTTTGAGCTCCTATAATTCACCCCTCCACTTT. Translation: CSARALSSYNSPLHF.

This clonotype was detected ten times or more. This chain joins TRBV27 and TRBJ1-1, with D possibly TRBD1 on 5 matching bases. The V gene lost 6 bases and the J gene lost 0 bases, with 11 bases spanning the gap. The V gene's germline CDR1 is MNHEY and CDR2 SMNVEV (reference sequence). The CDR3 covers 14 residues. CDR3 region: CASRETEVNTEAFF. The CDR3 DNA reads TGTGCCAGCAGAGAGACAGAGGTGAACACTGAAGCTTTCTTT.

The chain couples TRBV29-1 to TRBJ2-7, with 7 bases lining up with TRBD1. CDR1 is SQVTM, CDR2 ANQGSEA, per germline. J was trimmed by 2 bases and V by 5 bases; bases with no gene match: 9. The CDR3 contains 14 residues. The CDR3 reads CSVIRDRITYEQYF. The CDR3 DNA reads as TGCAGCGTTATAAGGGACAGAATAACCTACGAGCAGTACTTC.

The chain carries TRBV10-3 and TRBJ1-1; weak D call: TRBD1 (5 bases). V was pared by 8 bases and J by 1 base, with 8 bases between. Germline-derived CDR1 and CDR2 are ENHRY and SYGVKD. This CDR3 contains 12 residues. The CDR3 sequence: CAIGAGNTEAFF. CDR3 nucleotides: TGTGCCATCGGGGCAGGGAACACTGAAGCTTTCTTT.

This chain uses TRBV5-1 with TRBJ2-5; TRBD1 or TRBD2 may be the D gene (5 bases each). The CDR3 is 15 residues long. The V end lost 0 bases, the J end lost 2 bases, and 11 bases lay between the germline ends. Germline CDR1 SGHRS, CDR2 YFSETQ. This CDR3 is CASSLDTREQETQYF. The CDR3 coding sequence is TGCGCCAGCAGCTTGGATACCAGGGAGCAAGAGACCCAGTACTTC.

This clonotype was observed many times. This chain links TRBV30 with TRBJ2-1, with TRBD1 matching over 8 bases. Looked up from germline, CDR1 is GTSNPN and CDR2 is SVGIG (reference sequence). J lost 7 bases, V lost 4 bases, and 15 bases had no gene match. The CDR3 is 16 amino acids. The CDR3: CAWNPRRQGARNEQFF. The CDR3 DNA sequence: TGTGCCTGGAACCCCCGTAGGCAGGGGGCGCGAAATGAGCAGTTCTTC. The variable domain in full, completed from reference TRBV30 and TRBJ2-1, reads SQTIHQWPATLVQPVGSPLSLECTVEGTSNPNLYWYRQAAGRGLQLLFYSVGIGQISSEVPQNLSASRPQDRQFILSSKKLLLSDSGFYLCAWNPRRQGARNEQFFGPGTRLTVL.

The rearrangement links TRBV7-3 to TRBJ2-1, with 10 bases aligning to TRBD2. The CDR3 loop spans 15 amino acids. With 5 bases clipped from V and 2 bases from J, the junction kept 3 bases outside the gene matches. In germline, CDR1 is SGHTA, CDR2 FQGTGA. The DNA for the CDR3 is TGTGCCAGCAGCCAGCGGGGGGGCACCTACAATGAGCAGTTCTTC. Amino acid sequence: CASSQRGGTYNEQFF.

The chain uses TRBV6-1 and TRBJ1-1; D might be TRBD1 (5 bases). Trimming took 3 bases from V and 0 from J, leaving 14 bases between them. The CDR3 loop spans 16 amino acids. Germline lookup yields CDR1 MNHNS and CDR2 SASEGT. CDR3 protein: CASSEGLYAMNTEAFF. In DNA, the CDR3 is TGTGCCAGCAGTGAGGGACTCTACGCCATGAACACTGAAGCTTTCTTT.

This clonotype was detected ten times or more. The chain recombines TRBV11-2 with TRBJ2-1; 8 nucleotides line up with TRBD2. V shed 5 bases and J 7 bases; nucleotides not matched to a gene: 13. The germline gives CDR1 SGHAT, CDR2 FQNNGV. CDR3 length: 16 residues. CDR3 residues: CASSPYLGGGLNEQFF. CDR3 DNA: TGTGCCAGCAGCCCGTACCTGGGCGGGGGGCTTAATGAGCAGTTCTTC.

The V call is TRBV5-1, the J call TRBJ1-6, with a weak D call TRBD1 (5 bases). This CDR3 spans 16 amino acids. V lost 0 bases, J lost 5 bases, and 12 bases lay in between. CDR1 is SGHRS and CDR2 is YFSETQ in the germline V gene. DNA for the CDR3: TGCGCCAGCAGCTTGGCCTCAGGGTACGATAATTCACCCCTCCACTTT. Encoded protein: CASSLASGYDNSPLHF.

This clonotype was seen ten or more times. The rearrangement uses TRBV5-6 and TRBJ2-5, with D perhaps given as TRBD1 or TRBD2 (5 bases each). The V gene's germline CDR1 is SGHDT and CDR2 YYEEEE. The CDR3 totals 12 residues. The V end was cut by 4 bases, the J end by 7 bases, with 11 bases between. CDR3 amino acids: CASSGTAGTQYF. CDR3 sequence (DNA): TGTGCCAGCAGCGGGACGGCAGGGACCCAGTACTTC.

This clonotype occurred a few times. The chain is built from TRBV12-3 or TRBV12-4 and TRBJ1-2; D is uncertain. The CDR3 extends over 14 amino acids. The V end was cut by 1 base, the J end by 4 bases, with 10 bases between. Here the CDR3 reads CASSLVGGFYGYTF. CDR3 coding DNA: TGTGCCAGCAGTTTAGTTGGAGGGTTCTATGGCTACACCTTC.

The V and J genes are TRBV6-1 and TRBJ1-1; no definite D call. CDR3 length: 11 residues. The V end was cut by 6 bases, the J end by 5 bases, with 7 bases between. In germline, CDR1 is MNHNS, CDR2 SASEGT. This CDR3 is CASRFGTEAFF. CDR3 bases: TGTGCCAGCAGGTTTGGAACTGAAGCTTTCTTT.

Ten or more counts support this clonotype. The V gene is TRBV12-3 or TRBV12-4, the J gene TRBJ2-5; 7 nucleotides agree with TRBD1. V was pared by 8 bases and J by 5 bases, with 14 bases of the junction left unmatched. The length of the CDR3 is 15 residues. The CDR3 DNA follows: TGTGCCAGCCACTTCGAGGGGGCGTCCGAGGAGACCCAGTACTTC. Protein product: CASHFEGASEETQYF.

CDR3 nucleotide sequence: TGTGCCAGCAGTGAATTTTTGGGGACGGAGGAAGCTTTCTTT. Protein: CASSEFLGTEEAFF. The V and J genes are TRBV2 and TRBJ1-1, with a tentative D call TRBD1 (5 bases). V gave up 2 bases and J gave up 8 bases, with 15 bases separating them. The CDR3 consists of 14 residues. Germline loops: CDR1 SNHLY, CDR2 FYNNEI.

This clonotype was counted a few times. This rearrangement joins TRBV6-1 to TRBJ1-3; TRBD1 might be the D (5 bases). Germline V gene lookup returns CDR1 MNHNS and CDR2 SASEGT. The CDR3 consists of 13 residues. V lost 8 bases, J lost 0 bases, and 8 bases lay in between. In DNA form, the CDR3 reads TGTGCCAGCTCAGGGAACTCTGGAAACACCATATATTTT. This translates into CASSGNSGNTIYF.

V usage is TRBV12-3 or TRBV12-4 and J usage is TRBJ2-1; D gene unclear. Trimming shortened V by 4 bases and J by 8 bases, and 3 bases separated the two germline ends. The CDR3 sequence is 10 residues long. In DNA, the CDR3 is TGTGCCAGCAGTTCCGATGAGCAGTTCTTC. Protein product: CASSSDEQFF.

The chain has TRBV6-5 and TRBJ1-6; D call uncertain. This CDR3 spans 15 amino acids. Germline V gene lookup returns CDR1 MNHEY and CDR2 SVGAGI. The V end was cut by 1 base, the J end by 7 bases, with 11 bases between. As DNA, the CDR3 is TGTGCCAGCAGTTACTACAGTCTTGGGAATTCACCCCTCCACTTT. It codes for CASSYYSLGNSPLHF.

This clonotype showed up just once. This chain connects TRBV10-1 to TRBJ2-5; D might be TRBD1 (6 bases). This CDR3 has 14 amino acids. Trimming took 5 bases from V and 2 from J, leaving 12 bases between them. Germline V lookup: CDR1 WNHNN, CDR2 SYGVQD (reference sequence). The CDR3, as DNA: TGCGCCAGCAGTTTGGGCGGACAGCAAGAGACCCAGTACTTC. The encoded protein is CASSLGGQQETQYF.

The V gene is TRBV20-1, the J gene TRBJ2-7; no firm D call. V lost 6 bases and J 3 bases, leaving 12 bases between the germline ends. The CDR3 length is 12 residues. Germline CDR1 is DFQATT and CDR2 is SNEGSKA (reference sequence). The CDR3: CSAGPAGYEQYF. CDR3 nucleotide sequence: TGCAGTGCCGGGCCGGCTGGCTACGAGCAGTACTTC.

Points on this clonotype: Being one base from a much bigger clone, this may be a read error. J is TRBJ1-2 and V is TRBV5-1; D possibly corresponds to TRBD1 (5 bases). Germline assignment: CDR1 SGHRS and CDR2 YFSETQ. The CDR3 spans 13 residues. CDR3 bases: TGCGCCGGCAGCTTGGTGACAGAAGATGGCTACACCTTC. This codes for CAGSLVTEDGYTF.

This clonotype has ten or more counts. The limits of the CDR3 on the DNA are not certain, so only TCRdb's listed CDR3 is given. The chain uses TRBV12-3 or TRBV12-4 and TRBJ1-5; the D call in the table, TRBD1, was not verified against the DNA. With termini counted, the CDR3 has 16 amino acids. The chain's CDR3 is CASSTSSPHSNQPQHF.

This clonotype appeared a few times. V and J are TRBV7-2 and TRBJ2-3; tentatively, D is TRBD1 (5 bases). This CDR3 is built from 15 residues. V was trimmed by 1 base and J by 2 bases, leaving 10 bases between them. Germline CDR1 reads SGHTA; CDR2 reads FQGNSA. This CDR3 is CASSLGPGFTDTQYF. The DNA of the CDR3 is TGTGCCAGCAGCTTAGGTCCAGGGTTCACAGATACGCAGTATTTT.

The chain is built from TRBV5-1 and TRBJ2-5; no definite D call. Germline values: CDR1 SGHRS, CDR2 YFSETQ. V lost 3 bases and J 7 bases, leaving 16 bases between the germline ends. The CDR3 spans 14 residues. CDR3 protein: CASSSTPGEGTQYF. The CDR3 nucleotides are TGCGCCAGCAGCTCCACGCCCGGAGAAGGGACCCAGTACTTC.

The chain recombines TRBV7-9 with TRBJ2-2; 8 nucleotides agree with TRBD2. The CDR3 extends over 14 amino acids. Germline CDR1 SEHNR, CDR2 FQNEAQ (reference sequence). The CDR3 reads CAYRTAGGPGELFF. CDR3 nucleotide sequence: TGTGCTTATCGGACCGCGGGGGGTCCCGGGGAGCTGTTTTTT.

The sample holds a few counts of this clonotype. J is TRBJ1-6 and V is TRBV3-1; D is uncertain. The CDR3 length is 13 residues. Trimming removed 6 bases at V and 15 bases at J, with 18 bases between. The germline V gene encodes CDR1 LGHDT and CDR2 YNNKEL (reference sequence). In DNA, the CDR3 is TGTGCCAGCAGGCCACAAGGGCCTTCGGGCCTCCACTTT. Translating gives CASRPQGPSGLHF.

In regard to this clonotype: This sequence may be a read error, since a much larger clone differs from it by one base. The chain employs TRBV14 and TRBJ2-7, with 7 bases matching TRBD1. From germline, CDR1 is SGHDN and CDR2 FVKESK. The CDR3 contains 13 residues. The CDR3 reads CASADRESYEQCF. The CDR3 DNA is TGTGCCAGCGCAGACAGGGAATCCTACGAGCAGTGCTTC.

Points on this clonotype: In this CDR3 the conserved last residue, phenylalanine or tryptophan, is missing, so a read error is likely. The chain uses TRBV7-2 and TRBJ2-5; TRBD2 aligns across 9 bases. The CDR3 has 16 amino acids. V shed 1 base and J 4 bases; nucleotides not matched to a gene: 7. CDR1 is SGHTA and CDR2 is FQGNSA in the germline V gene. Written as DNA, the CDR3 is TGTGCCAGCAGCTTAGGCCCAGCGGGGGGACCAGAGACCCAGTACCTC. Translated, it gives CASSLGPAGGPETQYL.